This TCR beta chain stems from a study of blood T cell repertoires in COVID-19. Assay: immunoSEQ multiplex PCR; the TCRdb copy retains only in-frame clones and omits some. In the table there are more than 150,000 clones, roughly nine tenths of which are singletons. V lost 0 bases, J lost 4 bases, and 8 bases lay in between. This CDR3 has 14 residues. The germline V gene encodes CDR1 LGHNA and CDR2 YSLEER. The chain uses TRBV4-3 and TRBJ2-3; TRBD2 might be the D (5 bases). The specimen was PBMCs or T cells enriched from blood (not recorded which). The origin of this receptor is a woman in her 30s who had recovered from COVID-19. The CDR3 DNA is TGCGCCAGCAGCCAAGATATCGGGGCAGATACGCAGTATTTT. It translates to CASSQDIGADTQYF.